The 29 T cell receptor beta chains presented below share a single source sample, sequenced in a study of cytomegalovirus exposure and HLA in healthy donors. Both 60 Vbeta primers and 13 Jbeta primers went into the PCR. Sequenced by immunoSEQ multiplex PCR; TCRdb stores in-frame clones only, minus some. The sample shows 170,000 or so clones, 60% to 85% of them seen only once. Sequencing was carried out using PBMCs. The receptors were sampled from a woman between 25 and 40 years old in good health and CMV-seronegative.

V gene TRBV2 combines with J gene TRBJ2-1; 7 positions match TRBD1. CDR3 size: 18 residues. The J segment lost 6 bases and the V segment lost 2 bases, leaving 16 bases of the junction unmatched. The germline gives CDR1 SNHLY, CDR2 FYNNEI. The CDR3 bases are TGTGCCAGCAGTGAATCCTATTACAGGGGACGAGGGCGCAATGAGCAGTTCTTC. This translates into CASSESYYRGRGRNEQFF.

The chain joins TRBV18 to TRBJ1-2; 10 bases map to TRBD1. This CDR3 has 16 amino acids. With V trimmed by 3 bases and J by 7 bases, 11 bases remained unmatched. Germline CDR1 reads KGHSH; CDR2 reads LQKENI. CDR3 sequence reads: CASSPAGSTGGSGYTF. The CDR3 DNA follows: TGTGCCAGCTCACCCGCAGGATCGACAGGGGGCTCTGGCTACACCTTC. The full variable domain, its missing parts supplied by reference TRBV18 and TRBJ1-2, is NAGVMQNPRHLVRRRGQEARLRCSPMKGHSHVYWYRQLPEEGLKFMVYLQKENIIDESGMPKERFSAEFPKEGPSILRIQQVVRGDSAAYFCASSPAGSTGGSGYTFGSGTRLTVV.

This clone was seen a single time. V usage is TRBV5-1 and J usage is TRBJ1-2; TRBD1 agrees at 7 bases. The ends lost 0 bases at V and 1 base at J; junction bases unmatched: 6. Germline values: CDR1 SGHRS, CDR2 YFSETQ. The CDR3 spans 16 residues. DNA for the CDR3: TGCGCCAGCAGCTTGGACGGGACAGCCTATAACTATGGCTACACCTTC. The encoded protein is CASSLDGTAYNYGYTF.

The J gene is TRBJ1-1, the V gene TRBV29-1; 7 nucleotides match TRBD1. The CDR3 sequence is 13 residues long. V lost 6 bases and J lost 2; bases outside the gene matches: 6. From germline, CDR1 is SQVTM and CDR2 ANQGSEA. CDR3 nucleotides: TGCAGCGTCGTGGGACAGAAAAACACTGAAGCTTTCTTT. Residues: CSVVGQKNTEAFF.

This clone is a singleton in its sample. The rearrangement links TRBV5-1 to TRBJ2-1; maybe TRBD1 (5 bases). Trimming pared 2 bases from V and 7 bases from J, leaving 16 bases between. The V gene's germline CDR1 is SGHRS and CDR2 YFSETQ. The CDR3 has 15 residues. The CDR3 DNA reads TGCGCCAGCAGCTTCGCCACCCCAGGGTGGAATGAGCAGTTCTTC. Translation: CASSFATPGWNEQFF.

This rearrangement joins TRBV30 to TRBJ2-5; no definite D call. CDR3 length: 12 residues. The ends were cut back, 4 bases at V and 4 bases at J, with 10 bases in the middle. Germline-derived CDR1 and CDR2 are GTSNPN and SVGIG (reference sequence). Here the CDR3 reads CAWIIGRETQYF. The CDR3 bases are TGTGCCTGGATTATTGGGCGAGAGACCCAGTACTTC.

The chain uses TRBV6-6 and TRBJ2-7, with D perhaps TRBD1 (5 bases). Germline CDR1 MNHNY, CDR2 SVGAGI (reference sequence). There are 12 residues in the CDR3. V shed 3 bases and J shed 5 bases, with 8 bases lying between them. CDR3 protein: CASSYTGDEQYF. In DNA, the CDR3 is TGTGCCAGCAGTTATACAGGAGACGAGCAGTACTTC.

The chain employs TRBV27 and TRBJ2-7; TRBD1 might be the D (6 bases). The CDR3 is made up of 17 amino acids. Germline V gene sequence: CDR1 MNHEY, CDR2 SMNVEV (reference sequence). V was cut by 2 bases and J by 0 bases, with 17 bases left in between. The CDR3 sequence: CASSLRVGTRSSYEQYF. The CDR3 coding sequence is TGTGCCAGCAGTTTAAGGGTCGGGACAAGAAGCTCCTACGAGCAGTACTTC.

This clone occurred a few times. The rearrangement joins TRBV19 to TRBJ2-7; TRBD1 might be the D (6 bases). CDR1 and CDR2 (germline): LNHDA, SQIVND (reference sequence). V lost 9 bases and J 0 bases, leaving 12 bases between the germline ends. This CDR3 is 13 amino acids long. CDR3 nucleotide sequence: TGTGCCAGCGGACAGATCAACTCCTACGAGCAGTACTTC. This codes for CASGQINSYEQYF.

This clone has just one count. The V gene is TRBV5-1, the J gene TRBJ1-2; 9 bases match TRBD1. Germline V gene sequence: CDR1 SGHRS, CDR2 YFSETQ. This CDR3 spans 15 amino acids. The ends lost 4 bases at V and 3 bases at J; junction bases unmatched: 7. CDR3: CASSTYRGLDYGYTF. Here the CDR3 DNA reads TGCGCCAGCAGCACCTACAGGGGGCTAGACTATGGCTACACCTTC.

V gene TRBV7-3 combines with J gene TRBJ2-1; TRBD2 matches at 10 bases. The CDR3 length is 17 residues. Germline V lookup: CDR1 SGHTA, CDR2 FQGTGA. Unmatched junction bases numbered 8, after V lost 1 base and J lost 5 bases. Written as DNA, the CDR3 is TGTGCCAGCAGCTTAAGGAGCGGGGGGGCCTTTCACAATGAGCAGTTCTTC. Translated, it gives CASSLRSGGAFHNEQFF.

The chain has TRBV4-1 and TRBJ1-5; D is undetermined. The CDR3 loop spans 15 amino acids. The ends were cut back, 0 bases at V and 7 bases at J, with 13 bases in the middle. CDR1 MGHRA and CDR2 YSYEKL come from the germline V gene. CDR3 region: CASSQDSGARQPQHF. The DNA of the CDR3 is TGCGCCAGCAGCCAAGATTCGGGTGCACGGCAGCCCCAGCATTTT.

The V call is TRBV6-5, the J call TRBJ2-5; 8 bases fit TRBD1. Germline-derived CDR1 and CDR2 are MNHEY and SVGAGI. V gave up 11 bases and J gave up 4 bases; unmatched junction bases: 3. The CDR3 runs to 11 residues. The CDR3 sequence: CALGQGETQYF. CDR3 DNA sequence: TGTGCCCTTGGACAGGGAGAGACCCAGTACTTC.

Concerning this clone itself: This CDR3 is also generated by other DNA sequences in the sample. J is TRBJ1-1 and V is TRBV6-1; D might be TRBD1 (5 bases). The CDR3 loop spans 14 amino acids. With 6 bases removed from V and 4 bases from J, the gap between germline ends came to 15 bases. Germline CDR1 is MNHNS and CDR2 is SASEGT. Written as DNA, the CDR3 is TGTGCCAGCAGACAGCATTCAAGGGGCACTGAAGCTTTCTTT. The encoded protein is CASRQHSRGTEAFF.

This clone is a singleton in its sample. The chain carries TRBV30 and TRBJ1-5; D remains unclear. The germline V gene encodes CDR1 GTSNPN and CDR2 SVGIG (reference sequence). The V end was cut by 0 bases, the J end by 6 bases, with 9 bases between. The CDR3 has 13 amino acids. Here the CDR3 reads CAWSVSGTQPQHF. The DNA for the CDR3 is TGTGCCTGGAGTGTCTCAGGAACTCAGCCCCAGCATTTT.

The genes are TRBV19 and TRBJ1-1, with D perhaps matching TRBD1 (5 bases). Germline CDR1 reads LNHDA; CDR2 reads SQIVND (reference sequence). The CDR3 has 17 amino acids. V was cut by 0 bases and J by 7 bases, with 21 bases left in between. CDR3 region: CASSIDRTGKGLVEAFF. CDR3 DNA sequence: TGTGCCAGTAGTATAGATCGTACAGGAAAAGGACTAGTTGAAGCTTTCTTT.

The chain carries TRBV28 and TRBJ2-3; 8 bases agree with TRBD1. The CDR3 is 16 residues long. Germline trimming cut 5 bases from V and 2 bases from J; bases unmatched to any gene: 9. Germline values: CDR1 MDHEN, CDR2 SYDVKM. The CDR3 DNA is TGTGCCAGCAGTACCAGACAGGGGAGGTCCACAGATACGCAGTATTTT. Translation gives CASSTRQGRSTDTQYF.

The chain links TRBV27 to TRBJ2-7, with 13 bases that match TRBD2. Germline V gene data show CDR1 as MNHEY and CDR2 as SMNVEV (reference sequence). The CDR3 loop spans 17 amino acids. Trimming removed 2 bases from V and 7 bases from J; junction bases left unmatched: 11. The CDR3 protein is CASSLLRTSGGLFEQYF. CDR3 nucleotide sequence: TGTGCCAGCAGTTTACTCCGGACTAGCGGGGGCCTGTTTGAGCAGTACTTC.

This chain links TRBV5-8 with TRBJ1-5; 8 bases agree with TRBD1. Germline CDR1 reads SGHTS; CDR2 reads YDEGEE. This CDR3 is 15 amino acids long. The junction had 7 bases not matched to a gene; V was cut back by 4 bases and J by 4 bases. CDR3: CASSPGTGENQPQHF. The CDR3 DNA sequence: TGTGCCAGCAGCCCGGGGACAGGAGAAAATCAGCCCCAGCATTTT.

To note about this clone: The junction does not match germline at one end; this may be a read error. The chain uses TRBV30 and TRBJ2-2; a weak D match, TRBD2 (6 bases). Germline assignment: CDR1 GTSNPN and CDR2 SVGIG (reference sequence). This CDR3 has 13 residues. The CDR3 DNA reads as TGTGCCAGGAGGGAGTCCAAGTACGGGGAGCTGTTTTTT. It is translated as CARRESKYGELFF. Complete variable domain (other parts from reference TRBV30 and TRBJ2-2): SQTIHQWPATLVQPVGSPLSLECTVEGTSNPNLYWYRQAAGRGLQLLFYSVGIGQISSEVPQNLSASRPQDRQFILSSKKLLLSDSGFYLCARRESKYGELFFGEGSRLTVL.

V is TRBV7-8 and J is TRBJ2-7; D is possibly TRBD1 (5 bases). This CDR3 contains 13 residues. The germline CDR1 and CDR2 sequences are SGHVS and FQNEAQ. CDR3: CSCREGPAYEQYF. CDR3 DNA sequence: TGTTCTTGCAGGGAAGGGCCGGCATACGAGCAGTACTTC.

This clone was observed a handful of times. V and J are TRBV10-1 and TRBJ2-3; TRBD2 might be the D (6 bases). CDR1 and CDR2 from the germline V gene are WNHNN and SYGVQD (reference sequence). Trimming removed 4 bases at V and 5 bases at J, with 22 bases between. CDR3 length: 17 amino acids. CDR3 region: CASSGTGLAGSGDTQYF. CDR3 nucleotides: TGCGCCAGCAGTGGAACAGGTTTGGCGGGGTCGGGAGATACGCAGTATTTT.

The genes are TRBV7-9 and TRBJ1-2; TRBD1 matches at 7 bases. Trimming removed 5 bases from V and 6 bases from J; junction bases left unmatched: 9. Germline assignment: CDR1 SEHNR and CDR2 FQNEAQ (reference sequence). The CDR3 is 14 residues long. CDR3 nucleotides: TGTGCCAGCAGCCCTTGGGGCCAGGGGGATGGCTACACCTTC. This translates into CASSPWGQGDGYTF. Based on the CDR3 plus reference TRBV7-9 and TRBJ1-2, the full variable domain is DTGVSQNPRHKITKRGQNVTFRCDPISEHNRLYWYRQTLGQGPEFLTYFQNEAQLEKSRLLSDRFSAERPKGSFSTLEIQRTEQGDSAMYLCASSPWGQGDGYTFGSGTRLTVV.

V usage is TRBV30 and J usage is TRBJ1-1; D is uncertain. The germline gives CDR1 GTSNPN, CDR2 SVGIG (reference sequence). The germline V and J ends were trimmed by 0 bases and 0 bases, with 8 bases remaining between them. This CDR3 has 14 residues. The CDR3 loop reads CAWSVTYMNTEAFF. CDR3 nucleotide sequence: TGTGCCTGGAGTGTAACGTACATGAACACTGAAGCTTTCTTT.

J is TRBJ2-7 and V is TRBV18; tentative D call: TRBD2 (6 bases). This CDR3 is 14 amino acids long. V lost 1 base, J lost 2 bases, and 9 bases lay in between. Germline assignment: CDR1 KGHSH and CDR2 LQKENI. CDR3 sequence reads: CASSPQRAAYEQYF. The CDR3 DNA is TGTGCCAGCTCACCACAGCGGGCGGCCTACGAGCAGTACTTC.

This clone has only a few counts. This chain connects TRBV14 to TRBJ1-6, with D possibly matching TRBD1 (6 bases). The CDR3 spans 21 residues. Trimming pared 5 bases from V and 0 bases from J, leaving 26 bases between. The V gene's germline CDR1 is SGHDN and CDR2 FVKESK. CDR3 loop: CASSEKIPGVFPSSYNSPLHF. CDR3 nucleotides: TGTGCCAGCAGCGAAAAGATTCCAGGGGTTTTTCCAAGCTCCTATAATTCACCCCTCCACTTT.

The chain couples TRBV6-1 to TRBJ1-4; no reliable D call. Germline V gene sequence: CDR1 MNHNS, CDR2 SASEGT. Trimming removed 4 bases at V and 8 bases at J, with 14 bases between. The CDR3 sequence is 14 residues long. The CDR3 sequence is CASSVGSPWEKLFF. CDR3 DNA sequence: TGTGCCAGCAGTGTCGGGTCCCCATGGGAAAAACTGTTTTTT.

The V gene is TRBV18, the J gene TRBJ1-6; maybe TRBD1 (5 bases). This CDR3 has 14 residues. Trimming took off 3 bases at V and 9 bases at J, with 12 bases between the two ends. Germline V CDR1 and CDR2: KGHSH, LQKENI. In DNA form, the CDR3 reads TGTGCCAGCTCACCCCCCCAGGGCAGTTCACCCCTCCACTTT. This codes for CASSPPQGSSPLHF.

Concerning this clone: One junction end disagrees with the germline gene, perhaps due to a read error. CDR3 nucleotides: TGTTCCAGCAGCCTAACAGGGGGCGGTTCACCCCTCCACTTT. It codes for CSSSLTGGGSPLHF. The chain uses TRBV7-9 and TRBJ1-6; 9 bases are shared with TRBD1. The CDR3 extends over 14 amino acids. Looked up from germline, CDR1 is SEHNR and CDR2 is FQNEAQ (reference sequence).